This TCR beta chain was observed in a study of blood T cell repertoires in COVID-19. Study-wide background: Some COVID-19 samples were acute and others convalescent; all came from the United States, Italy and Spain. Sample material is recorded as cDNA or gDNA derived from T cells, B-cell-depleted T cells, or PBMCs.

Looked up from germline, CDR1 is SGHRS and CDR2 is YFSETQ. This CDR3 region has 15 residues. V lost 4 bases, J lost 0 bases, and 3 bases stayed unmatched. Authors' methods: By means of reference gene primer amplification, nucleated cell counts were estimated. Sequencing was performed with immunoSEQ multiplex PCR; in TCRdb, only in-frame clones are kept and a portion is missing. V, J and clone size derive from that table, while D and trimming were established from the DNA sequence. Here the sample spans 200,000 or so clones, approximately 80% being singletons. The sequence derives from a human donor in a cohort sampled during active COVID-19. The chain carries TRBV5-1 and TRBJ2-2, with 7 positions matching TRBD1. The specimen sequenced was peripheral blood. CDR3 region: CASSEGQTNTGELFF. The CDR3 nucleotides read TGCGCCAGCAGCGAGGGACAGACGAACACCGGGGAGCTGTTTTTT.